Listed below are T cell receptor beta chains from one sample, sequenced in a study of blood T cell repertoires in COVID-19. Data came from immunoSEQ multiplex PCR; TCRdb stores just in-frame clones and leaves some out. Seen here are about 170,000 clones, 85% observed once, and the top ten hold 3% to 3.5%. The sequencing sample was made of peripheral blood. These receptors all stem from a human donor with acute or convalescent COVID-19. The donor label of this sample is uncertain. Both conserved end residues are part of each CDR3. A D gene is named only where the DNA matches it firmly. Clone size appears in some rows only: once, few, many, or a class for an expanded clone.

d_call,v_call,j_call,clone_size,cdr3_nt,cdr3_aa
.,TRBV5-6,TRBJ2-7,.,TGTGCCAGCAGCCCCATATCGGGAAACGAGCAGTACTTC,CASSPISGNEQYF
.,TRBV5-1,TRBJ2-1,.,TGCGCCAGCAGCTTGGGGGCGGGGACGCAAAACAATGAGCAGTTCTTC,CASSLGAGTQNNEQFF
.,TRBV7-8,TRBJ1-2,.,TGTGCCAGCAGCTTGAGGGAGGGAGCCCCTCGGGGCTACACCTTC,CASSLREGAPRGYTF
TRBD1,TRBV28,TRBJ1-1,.,TGTGCCAGCAGTTTATCGAGGGACAGGGCTGAAGCTTTCTTT,CASSLSRDRAEAFF
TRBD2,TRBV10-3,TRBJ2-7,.,TGTGCCATCAGTGGGAGCGGGGGGAGCTCCTACGAGCAGTACTTC,CAISGSGGSSYEQYF
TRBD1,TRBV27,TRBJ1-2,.,TGTGCCAGCAGTCCCCAAAGGGACAGACCAAACTATGGCTACACCTTC,CASSPQRDRPNYGYTF
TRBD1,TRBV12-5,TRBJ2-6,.,TGTGCTAGTGGTCCACCGCCGGACAGGGAACGCTCTGGGGCCAACGTCCTGACTTTC,CASGPPPDRERSGANVLTF
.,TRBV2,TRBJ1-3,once,TGTGCCAGCAGTACCGGGACTCCGCTAGTCTCTGGAAACACCATATATTTT,CASSTGTPLVSGNTIYF
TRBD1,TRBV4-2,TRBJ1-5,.,TGTGCCAGCAGCCCGGACAGGGGAGCCAGCAATCAGCCCCAGCATTTT,CASSPDRGASNQPQHF
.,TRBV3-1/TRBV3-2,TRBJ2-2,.,TGTGCCAGCAGCCTCATGACCCAGACACCCGGGGAGCTGTTTTTT,CASSLMTQTPGELFF
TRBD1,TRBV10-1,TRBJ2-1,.,TGCGCCAGCAGTAAGGGACAGATTTCTTACAATGAGCAGTTCTTC,CASSKGQISYNEQFF
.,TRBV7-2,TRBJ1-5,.,TGTGCCAGCAGTCTGACAGTTCCTAGCAATCAGCCCCAGCATTTT,CASSLTVPSNQPQHF
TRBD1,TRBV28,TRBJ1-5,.,TGTGCCAGCAGTTCCGGCCACGGGACAGGGAGCAATCAGCCCCAGCATTTT,CASSSGHGTGSNQPQHF
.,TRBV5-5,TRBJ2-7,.,TGTGCCAGCCAACAGGGTGGAGTCGAGCAGTACTTC,CASQQGGVEQYF
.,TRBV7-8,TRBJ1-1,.,TGTGCCAGCAGCTCCCAAACTACTGAAGCTTTCTTT,CASSSQTTEAFF
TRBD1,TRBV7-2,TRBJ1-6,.,TGTGCCAGCAGCTTAGCAGGCAGGGGGTCACCCCTCCACTTT,CASSLAGRGSPLHF
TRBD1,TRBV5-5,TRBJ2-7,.,TGTGCCAGCAGCCCCACGGGACAGGAGGCCTACGAGCAGTACTTC,CASSPTGQEAYEQYF
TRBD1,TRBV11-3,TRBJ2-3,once,TGTGCCAGCAGCCCGGACAGGGGAGCAGATACGCAGTATTTT,CASSPDRGADTQYF
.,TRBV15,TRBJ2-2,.,TGTGCCACCAGCAGAGTTGACGGCGGGGGGGAGCTGTTTTTT,CATSRVDGGGELFF
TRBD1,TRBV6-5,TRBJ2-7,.,TGTGCCAGCAGTCGGACAGGGTACGAGCAGTACTTC,CASSRTGYEQYF
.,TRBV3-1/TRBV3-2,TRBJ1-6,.,TGTGCCAGCAGCCAAGAAGGTGGCAGGGGTAATTCACCCCTCCACTTT,CASSQEGGRGNSPLHF
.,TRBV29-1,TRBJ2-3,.,TGCAGCGTTAGTCAGGGCGGAGAGGCAGATACGCAGTATTTT,CSVSQGGEADTQYF
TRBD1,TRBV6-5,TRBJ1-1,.,TGTGCCAGCAGGGGCAGGGGGCCGAGCACTGAAGCTTTCTTT,CASRGRGPSTEAFF
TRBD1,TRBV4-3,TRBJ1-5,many,TGCGCCAGCAGCCAGCACCGACAGGGACAACAGCCCCAGCATTTT,CASSQHRQGQQPQHF
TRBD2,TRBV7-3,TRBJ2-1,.,TGTGCCAGCAGCCAGACTAGCGGGCCCATAAATGAGCAGTTCTTC,CASSQTSGPINEQFF
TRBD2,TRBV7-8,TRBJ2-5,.,TGTGCCAGCAGCCTGGCTACCACTAGCGGGGCACGCCAAGAGACCCAGTACTTC,CASSLATTSGARQETQYF
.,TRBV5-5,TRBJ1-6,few,TGTGCCAGCAGCTTCGACAGGCGGGATAATTCACCCCTCCACTTT,CASSFDRRDNSPLHF
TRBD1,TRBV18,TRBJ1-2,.,TGTGCCAGCTCACCAGTGACAGGGGAAGGTGGCTACACCTTC,CASSPVTGEGGYTF
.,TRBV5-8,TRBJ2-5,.,TGTGCCAGCACCCCAAGGGGGCAAGAGACCCAGTACTTC,CASTPRGQETQYF
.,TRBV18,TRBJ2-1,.,TGTGCCAGCTCACCAGAGCTAGCGCTTCCAAGCTCCTACAATGAGCAGTTCTTC,CASSPELALPSSYNEQFF
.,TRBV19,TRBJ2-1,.,TGTGCCAGTAGGCCGGGAAGAGCAATCAATGAGCAGTTCTTC,CASRPGRAINEQFF
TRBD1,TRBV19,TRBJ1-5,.,TGTGCCAGTAGTGCCTGGGACAGGGGCTGGCCCGACATTAGAAATAGCAATCAGCCCCAGCATTTT,CASSAWDRGWPDIRNSNQPQHF
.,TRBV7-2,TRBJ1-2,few,TGTGCCAGCAGCTTAGGGGGGAGGGGCTACACCTTC,CASSLGGRGYTF
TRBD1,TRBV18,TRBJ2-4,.,TGTGCCAGCTCAACGGGACAGGGACCAAACATTCAGTACTTC,CASSTGQGPNIQYF
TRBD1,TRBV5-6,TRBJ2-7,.,TGTGCCAGCAGCCGAGATCCGACAGGGACCTACGAGCAGTACTTC,CASSRDPTGTYEQYF
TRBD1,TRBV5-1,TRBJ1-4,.,TGCGCCAGCAGCTCCCTTGGACAGGCAACTAATGAAAAACTGTTTTTT,CASSSLGQATNEKLFF
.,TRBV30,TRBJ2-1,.,TGTGCCTGGGAGGGGGTTTCTGGGGCGAGTGAGCAGTTCTTC,CAWEGVSGASEQFF
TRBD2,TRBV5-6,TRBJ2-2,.,TGTGCCAGCAGCCTCTGGACTAGATCGAACACCGGGGAGCTGTTTTTT,CASSLWTRSNTGELFF
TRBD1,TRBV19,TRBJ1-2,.,TGTGCCAGTAGCCAAAGACAGGGAAGTGGCTACACCTTC,CASSQRQGSGYTF
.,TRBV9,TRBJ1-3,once,TGTGCCAGCAGCCCACTCCCGGGGAGGGGAAACACCATATATTTT,CASSPLPGRGNTIYF
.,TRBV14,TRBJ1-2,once,TGTGCCAGCAGTCGAGTCGACAGGAACTATGGCTACACCTTC,CASSRVDRNYGYTF
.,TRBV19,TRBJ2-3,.,TGTGCCAGTAGTTTCCCCGGCAGGGAAATCACAGATACGCAGTGTTTT,CASSFPGREITDTQCF
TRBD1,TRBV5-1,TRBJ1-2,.,TGCGCCAGCAGCTTACGACAGGGGGCGAGCGGCTACACCTTC,CASSLRQGASGYTF
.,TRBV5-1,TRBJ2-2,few,TGCGCCAGCAGCTTGCAGGCCTCGAACACCGGGGAGCTGTTTTTT,CASSLQASNTGELFF
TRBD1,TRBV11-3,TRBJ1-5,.,TGTGCCAGCAGCCATGACAGGGGAGGTCATCAGCCCCAGCATTTT,CASSHDRGGHQPQHF
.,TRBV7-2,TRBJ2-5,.,TGTGCCAGCAGCTTAGGGAGCCTACAAGAGACCCAGTACTTC,CASSLGSLQETQYF